This TCR beta chain was recovered during a study of T cells after yellow fever vaccination. Regarding the study as a whole: Researchers cautioned that FACS-sorted repertoires could harbor abundant clonotypes contaminating from the bulk population. The CD4 and CD8 compartments had a small share of their clonotypes in common.

Template switching by 5'RACE produced TCR cDNA, adding a universal primer site and UMIs. Each CDR3 protein is one row after TCRdb ran MiXCR on the 5' RACE reads. The sample has approximately 150,000 distinct CDR3 sequences, roughly 8.8% seen once; the top ten hold roughly a third. This clonotype was seen ten or more times. Its antigen is undetermined. Trimming stripped 4 bases from V and 2 bases from J, with 9 bases between. This CDR3 region has 13 residues. The receptor was isolated from a man between 18 and 29 years old who received the YFV17D yellow fever vaccine. The starting material was CD8+ T cells sorted from PBMCs, obtained 45 days after the yellow fever booster vaccination. The rearrangement joins TRBV12-3 or TRBV12-4 to TRBJ2-7, with no clear D. The chain's CDR3 is CASSSSLTYEQYF. In nucleotides, the CDR3 is TGTGCCAGCAGTTCGAGTCTAACCTACGAGCAGTACTTC.